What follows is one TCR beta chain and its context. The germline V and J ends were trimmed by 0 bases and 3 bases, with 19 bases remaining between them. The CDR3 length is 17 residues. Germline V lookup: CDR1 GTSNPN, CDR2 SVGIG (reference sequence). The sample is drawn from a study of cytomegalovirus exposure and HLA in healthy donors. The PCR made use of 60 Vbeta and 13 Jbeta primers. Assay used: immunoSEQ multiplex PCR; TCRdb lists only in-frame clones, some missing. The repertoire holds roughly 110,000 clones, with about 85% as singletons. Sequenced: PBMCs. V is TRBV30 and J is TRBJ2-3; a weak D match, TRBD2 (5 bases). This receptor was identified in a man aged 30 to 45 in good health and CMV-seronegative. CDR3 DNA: TGTGCCTGGAGTGTAGGCCGATACGGGAAGGAGACAGATACGCAGTATTTT. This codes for CAWSVGRYGKETDTQYF.